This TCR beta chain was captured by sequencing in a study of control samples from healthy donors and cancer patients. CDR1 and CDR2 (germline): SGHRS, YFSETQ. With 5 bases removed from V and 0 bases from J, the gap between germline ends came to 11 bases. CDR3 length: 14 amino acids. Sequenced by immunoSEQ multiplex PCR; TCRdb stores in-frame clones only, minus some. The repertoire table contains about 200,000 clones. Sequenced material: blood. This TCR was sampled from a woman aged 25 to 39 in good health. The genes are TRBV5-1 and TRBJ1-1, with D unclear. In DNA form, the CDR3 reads TGCGCCAGCAGGGGTCCCACCATGAACACTGAAGCTTTCTTT. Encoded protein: CASRGPTMNTEAFF.